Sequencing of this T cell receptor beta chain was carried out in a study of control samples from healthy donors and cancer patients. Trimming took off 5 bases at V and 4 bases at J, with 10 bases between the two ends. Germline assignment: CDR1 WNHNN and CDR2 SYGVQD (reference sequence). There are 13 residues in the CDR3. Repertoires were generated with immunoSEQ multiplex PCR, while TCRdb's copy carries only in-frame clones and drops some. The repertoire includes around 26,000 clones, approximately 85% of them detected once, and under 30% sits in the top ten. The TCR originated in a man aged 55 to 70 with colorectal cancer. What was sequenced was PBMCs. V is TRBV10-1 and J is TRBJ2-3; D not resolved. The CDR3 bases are TGCGCCAGCAGTAGCCGAGCAGCAGATACGCAGTATTTT. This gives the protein CASSSRAADTQYF.